This TCR beta chain was found in a study of blood T cell repertoires in COVID-19. Turning to the study itself: The origin of the acute and convalescent COVID-19 samples was the United States, Italy and Spain.

Sequencing used immunoSEQ multiplex PCR; TCRdb keeps in-frame clones, though not all of them. The sample has under 300,000 clones, 80% to 90% seen once; the top ten hold around 16%. Trimming shortened V by 6 bases and J by 2 bases, and 16 bases separated the two germline ends. Germline V gene sequence: CDR1 MNHEY, CDR2 SVGAGI. This CDR3 comprises 15 residues. Cohorts were based on clinical histories the participants reported. Two negative PCRs, clearance, or symptom resolution had been documented for recovered Cohort 3 donors. This chain uses TRBV6-5 with TRBJ1-1; TRBD1 is a possible D gene (5 bases). Source material: PBMCs or T cells enriched from blood (not recorded which). This clonotype originated in a man aged 18 to 35 who had recovered from COVID-19. The CDR3 sequence: CASSKGGVSNTEAFF. The CDR3 DNA sequence: TGTGCCAGCAGCAAAGGAGGGGTGTCAAACACTGAAGCTTTCTTT.